This TCR beta chain was recorded in a study of T cell repertoires in cytomegalovirus infection. Study as a whole: A matching HLA type, together with CMV infection, was signaled by public TCR beta signatures. Findings of the study overall: The ex vivo response was dominated by HLA-C-restricted CMV-specific TCR beta clonotypes. The cumulative frequency of public TCR beta families distinguished individuals who carried CMV together with the relevant HLA.

CDR1 is LNHDA, CDR2 SQIVND, per germline (reference sequence). V lost 3 bases to trimming and J lost 3 bases; unmatched junction nucleotides: 8. The CDR3 extends over 16 amino acids. TCRdb recomputed calls from the reads with MiXCR, one row per CDR3 protein. The profile shows more than 400,000 distinct CDR3 sequences, approximately 26% of them singletons. Points on this clonotype: Its antigen is unidentified.

The sequence was collected from a human donor in good health (CMV status not recorded). Some clones in this sample may be carry-over from other donors' samples. The chain links TRBV19 to TRBJ1-5, with TRBD1 matching over 7 bases. The sample comprised PBMCs. As DNA, the CDR3 is TGTGCCAGTAGTATTTTCGGACAGGCGAACAATCAGCCCCAGCATTTT. Translation gives CASSIFGQANNQPQHF.